This T cell receptor beta chain is drawn from a study of cytomegalovirus exposure and HLA in healthy donors. The CDR3 consists of 15 residues. V lost 2 bases to trimming and J lost 2 bases, with 13 bases between them. The germline V gene encodes CDR1 MNHNY and CDR2 SVGAGI (reference sequence). The study drew the donors from its approximately 120-subject validation cohort, separate from the 666-subject first cohort. Assay: immunoSEQ multiplex PCR; the TCRdb copy retains only in-frame clones and omits some. The sample shows 150,000 to 200,000 clones, 84% of them seen only once. Material for sequencing was PBMCs. The TCR sequence derives from a man aged 30 to 39 in good health and CMV-seropositive. The chain joins TRBV6-6 to TRBJ2-7; D is possibly TRBD2 (5 bases). CDR3 coding DNA: TGTGCCAGCAGTTACGGAGGAACCATTCCCTACGAGCAGTACTTC. Translation: CASSYGGTIPYEQYF.